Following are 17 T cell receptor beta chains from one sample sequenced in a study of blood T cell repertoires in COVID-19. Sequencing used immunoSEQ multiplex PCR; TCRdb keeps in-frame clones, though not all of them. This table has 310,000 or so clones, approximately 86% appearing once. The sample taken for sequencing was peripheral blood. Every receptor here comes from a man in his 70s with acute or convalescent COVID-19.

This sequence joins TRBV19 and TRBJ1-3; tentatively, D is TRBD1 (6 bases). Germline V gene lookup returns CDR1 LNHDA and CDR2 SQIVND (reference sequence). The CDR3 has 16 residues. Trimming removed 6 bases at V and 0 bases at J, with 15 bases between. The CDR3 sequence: CASRTRQESSGNTIYF. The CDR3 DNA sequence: TGTGCCAGTAGGACCCGACAGGAAAGCTCTGGAAACACCATATATTTT.

The CDR3 DNA sequence: TGTGCCAGCAGACTAGCGGGGGACACCGGGGAGCTGTTTTTT. This codes for CASRLAGDTGELFF. The J gene is TRBJ2-2, the V gene TRBV2; 11 bases match TRBD2. This CDR3 has 14 amino acids. With V trimmed by 6 bases and J by 3 bases, 0 bases remained unmatched. Germline V gives CDR1 SNHLY, CDR2 FYNNEI.

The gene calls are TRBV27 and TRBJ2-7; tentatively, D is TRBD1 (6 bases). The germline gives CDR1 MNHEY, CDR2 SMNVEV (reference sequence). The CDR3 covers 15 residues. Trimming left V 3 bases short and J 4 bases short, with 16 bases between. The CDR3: CASSLGRGGGYEQYF. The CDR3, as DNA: TGTGCCAGCAGTTTGGGCAGGGGTGGGGGATACGAGCAGTACTTC.

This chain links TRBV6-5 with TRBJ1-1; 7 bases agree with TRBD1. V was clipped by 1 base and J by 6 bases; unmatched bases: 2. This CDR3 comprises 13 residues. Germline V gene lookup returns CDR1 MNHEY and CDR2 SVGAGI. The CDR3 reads CASSYLGGPEAFF. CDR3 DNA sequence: TGTGCCAGCAGTTACTTAGGGGGCCCTGAAGCTTTCTTT.

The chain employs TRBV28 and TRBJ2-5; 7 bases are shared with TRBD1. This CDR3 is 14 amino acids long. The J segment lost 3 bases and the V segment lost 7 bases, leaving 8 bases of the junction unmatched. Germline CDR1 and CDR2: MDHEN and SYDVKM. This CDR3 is CASKDGTAKETQYF. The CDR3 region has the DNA TGTGCCAGCAAAGACGGGACAGCCAAAGAGACCCAGTACTTC.

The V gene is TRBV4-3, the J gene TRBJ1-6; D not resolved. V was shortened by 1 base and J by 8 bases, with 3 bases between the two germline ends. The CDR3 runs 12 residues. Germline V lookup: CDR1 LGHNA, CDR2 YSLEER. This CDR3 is CASSQADSPLHF. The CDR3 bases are TGCGCCAGCAGCCAAGCAGATTCACCCCTCCACTTT.

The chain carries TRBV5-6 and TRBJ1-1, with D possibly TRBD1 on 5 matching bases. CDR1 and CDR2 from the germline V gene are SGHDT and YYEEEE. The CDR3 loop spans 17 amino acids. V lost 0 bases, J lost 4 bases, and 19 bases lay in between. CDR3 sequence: CASSLVRFTGRPTEAFF. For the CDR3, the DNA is TGTGCCAGCAGCTTGGTACGGTTTACAGGACGACCCACTGAAGCTTTCTTT. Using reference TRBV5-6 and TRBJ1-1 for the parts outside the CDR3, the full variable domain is DAGVTQSPTHLIKTRGQQVTLRCSPKSGHDTVSWYQQALGQGPQFIFQYYEEEERQRGNFPDRFSGHQFPNYSSELNVNALLLGDSALYLCASSLVRFTGRPTEAFFGQGTRLTVV.

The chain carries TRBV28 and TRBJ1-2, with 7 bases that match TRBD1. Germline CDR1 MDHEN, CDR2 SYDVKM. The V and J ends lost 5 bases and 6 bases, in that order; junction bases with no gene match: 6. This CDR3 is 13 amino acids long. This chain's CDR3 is CASSPTGYDGYTF. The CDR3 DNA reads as TGTGCCAGCAGTCCGACAGGGTATGATGGCTACACCTTC.

The CDR3 loop is CASSLIEQGDAEAFF. The DNA of the CDR3 is TGCGCCAGCAGCTTGATAGAACAGGGAGACGCTGAAGCTTTCTTT. This rearrangement joins TRBV5-1 to TRBJ1-1, with D possibly matching TRBD1 (6 bases). V gave up 1 base and J gave up 6 bases, with 16 bases separating them. This CDR3 contains 15 residues. In germline, CDR1 is SGHRS, CDR2 YFSETQ. Complete variable domain (other parts from reference TRBV5-1 and TRBJ1-1): KAGVTQTPRYLIKTRGQQVTLSCSPISGHRSVSWYQQTPGQGLQFLFEYFSETQRNKGNFPGRFSGRQFSNSRSEMNVSTLELGDSALYLCASSLIEQGDAEAFFGQGTRLTVV.

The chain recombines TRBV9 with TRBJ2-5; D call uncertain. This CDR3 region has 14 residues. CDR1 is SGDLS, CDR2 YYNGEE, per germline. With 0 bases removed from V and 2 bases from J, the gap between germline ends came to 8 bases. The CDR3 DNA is TGTGCCAGCAGCGTAGCCACGACACAAGAGACCCAGTACTTC. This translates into CASSVATTQETQYF.

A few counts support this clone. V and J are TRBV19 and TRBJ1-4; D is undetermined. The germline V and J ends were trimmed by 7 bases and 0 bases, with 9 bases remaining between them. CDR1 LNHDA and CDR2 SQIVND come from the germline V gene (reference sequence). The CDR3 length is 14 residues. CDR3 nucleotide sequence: TGTGCCAGTAAATCCCAGGCAACTAATGAAAAACTGTTTTTT. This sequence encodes CASKSQATNEKLFF.

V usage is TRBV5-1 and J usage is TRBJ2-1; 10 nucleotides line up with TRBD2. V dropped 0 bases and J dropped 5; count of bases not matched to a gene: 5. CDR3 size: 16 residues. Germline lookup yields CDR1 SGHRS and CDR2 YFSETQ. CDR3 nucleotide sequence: TGCGCCAGCAGCTTGGAACGCCTAGCGGGAGACAATGAGCAGTTCTTC. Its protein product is CASSLERLAGDNEQFF.

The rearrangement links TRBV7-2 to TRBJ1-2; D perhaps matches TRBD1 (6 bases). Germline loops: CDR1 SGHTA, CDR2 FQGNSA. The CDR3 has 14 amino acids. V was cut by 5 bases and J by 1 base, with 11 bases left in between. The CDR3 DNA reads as TGTGCCAGCAGCGATGACAGGTTTAACTATGGCTACACCTTC. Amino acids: CASSDDRFNYGYTF.

The CDR3 DNA sequence: TGTGCCAGCAGCCCGAGAGACAGTGGGTCCTTTCGGCAGTTCTTC. Its protein is CASSPRDSGSFRQFF. The rearrangement uses TRBV14 and TRBJ2-1, with a weak D call TRBD1 (5 bases). The germline CDR1 and CDR2 sequences are SGHDN and FVKESK. This CDR3 has 15 residues. The germline V and J ends were trimmed by 4 bases and 12 bases, with 22 bases remaining between them.

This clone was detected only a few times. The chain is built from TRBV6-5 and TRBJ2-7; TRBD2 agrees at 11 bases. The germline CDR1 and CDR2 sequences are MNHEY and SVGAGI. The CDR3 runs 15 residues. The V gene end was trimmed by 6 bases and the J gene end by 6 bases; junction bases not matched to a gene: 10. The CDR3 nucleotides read TGTGCCAGCAGGGTTGGGACTAGCGGATATGGCGAGCAGTACTTC. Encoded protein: CASRVGTSGYGEQYF.

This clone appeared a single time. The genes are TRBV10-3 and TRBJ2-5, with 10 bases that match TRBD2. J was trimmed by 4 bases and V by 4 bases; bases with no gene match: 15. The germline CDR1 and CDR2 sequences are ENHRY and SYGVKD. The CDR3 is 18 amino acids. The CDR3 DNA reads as TGTGCCATCAGTGGAACTAGCGGGACTGGCACCGCCCCAGAGACCCAGTACTTC. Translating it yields CAISGTSGTGTAPETQYF.

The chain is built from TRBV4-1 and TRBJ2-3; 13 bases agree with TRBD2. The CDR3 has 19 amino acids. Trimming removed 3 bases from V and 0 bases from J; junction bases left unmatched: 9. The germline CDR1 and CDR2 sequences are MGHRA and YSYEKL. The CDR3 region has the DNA TGCGCCAGCAGCCAGGCTGGACTAGCGGGAGATACTAGCACAGATACGCAGTATTTT. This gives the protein CASSQAGLAGDTSTDTQYF.